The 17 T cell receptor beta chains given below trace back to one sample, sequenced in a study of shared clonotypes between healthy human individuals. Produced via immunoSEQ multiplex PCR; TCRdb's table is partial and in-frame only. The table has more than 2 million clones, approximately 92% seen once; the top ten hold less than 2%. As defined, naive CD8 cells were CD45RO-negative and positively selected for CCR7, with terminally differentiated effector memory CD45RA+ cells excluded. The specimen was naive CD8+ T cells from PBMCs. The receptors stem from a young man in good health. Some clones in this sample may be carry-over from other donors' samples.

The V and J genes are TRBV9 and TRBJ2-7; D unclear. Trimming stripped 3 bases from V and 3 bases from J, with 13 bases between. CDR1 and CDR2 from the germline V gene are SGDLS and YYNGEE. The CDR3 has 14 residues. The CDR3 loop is CASSESREDYEQYF. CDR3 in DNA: TGTGCCAGCAGCGAATCCCGTGAAGACTACGAGCAGTACTTC.

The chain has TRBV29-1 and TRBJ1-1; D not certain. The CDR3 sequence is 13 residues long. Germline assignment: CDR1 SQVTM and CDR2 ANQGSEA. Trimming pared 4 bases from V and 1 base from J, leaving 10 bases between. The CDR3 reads CSVVLLGNTEAFF. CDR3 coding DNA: TGCAGCGTTGTTTTATTGGGGAACACTGAAGCTTTCTTT.

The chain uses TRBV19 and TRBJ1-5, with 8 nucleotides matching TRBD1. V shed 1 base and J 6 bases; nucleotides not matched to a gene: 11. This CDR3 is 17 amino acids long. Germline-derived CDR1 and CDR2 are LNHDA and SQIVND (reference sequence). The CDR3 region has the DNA TGTGCCAGTAGTATAGTTCTAGGACAGGGAGAAGGTCAGCCCCAGCATTTT. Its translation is CASSIVLGQGEGQPQHF.

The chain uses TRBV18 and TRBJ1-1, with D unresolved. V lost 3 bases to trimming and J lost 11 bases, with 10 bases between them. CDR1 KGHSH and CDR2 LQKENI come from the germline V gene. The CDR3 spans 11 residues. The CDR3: CASSPGVLAFF. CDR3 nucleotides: TGTGCCAGCTCACCGGGCGTGTTGGCTTTCTTT.

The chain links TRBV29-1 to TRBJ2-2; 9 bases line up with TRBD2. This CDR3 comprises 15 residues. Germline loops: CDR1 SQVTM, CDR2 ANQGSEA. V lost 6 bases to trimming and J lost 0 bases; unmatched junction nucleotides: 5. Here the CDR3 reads CSVYAGGTNTGELFF. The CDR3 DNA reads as TGCAGCGTCTACGCGGGAGGGACGAACACCGGGGAGCTGTTTTTT.

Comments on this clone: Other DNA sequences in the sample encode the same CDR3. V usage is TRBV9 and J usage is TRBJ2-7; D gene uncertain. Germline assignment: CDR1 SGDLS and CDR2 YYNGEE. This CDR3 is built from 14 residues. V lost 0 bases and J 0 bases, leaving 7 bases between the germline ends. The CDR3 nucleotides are TGTGCCAGCAGCGTAGACAGAAGCTCCTACGAGCAGTACTTC. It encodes CASSVDRSSYEQYF.

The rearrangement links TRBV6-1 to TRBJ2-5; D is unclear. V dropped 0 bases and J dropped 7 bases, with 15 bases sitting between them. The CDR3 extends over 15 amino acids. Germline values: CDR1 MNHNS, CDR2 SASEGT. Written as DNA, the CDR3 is TGTGCCAGCAGTGAAGCGGACCCCTCCTTGTGGACCCAGTACTTC. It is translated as CASSEADPSLWTQYF.

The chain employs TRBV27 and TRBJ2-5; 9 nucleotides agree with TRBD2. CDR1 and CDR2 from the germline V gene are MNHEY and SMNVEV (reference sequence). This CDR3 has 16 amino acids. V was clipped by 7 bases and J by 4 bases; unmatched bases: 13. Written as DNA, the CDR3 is TGTGCCAGCATTTCCCTCTCTAGCGGGAAGAGAGAGACCCAGTACTTC. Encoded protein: CASISLSSGKRETQYF.

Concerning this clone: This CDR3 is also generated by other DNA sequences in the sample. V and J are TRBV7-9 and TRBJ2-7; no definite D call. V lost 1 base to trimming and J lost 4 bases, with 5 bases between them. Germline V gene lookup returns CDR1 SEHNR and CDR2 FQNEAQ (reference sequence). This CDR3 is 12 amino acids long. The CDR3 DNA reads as TGTGCCAGCAGCTTAGGCACTTACGAGCAGTACTTC. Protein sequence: CASSLGTYEQYF.

For the CDR3, the DNA is TGTGCCAGCAGCGCTACCACCGGGGACACTGAAGCTTTCTTT. It is translated as CASSATTGDTEAFF. The rearrangement uses TRBV9 and TRBJ1-1; no firm D call. This CDR3 region has 14 residues. V was trimmed by 3 bases and J by 3 bases, leaving 12 bases between them. Germline V CDR1 and CDR2: SGDLS, YYNGEE.

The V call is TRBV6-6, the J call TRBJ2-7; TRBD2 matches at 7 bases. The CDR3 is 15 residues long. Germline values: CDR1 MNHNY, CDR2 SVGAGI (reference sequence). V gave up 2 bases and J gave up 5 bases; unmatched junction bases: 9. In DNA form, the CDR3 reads TGTGCCAGCAGTTACCTGGGCGGGAGTTTCCACGAGCAGTACTTC. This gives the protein CASSYLGGSFHEQYF.

CDR3 amino acids: CASSPAASGFLTGELFF. DNA of the CDR3: TGTGCCAGCAGCCCCGCGGCTAGCGGGTTCCTTACCGGGGAGCTGTTTTTT. The chain employs TRBV9 and TRBJ2-2; 8 bases map to TRBD2. V was pared by 4 bases and J by 5 bases, with 13 bases of the junction left unmatched. Germline values: CDR1 SGDLS, CDR2 YYNGEE. The CDR3 contains 17 residues.

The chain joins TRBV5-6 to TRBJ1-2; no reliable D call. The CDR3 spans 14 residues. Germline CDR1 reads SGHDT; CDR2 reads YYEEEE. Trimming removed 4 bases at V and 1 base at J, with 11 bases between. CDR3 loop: CASSKAGINYGYTF. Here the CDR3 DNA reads TGTGCCAGCAGCAAGGCAGGCATTAACTATGGCTACACCTTC.

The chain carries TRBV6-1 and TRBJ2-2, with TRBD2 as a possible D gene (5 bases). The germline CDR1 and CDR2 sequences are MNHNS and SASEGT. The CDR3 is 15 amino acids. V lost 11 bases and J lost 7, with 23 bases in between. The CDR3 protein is CAFSRGSPSSGELFF. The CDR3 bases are TGTGCCTTTTCCCGAGGGTCCCCGTCGAGCGGGGAGCTGTTTTTT.

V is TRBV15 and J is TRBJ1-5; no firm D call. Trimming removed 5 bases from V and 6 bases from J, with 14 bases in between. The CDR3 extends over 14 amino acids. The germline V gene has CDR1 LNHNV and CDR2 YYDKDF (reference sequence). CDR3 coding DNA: TGTGCCACCAGCCCCGGATTTTGGGCTCAGCCCCAGCATTTT. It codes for CATSPGFWAQPQHF. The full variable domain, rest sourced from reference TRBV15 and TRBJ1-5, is DAMVIQNPRYQVTQFGKPVTLSCSQTLNHNVMYWYQQKSSQAPKLLFHYYDKDFNNEADTPDNFQSRRPNTSFCFLDIRSPGLGDTAMYLCATSPGFWAQPQHFGDGTRLSIL.

The CDR3 DNA is TGCAGCGTTAAGGCGAACACCGGGGAGCTGTTTTTT. Amino acid sequence: CSVKANTGELFF. The rearrangement joins TRBV29-1 to TRBJ2-2; D uncertain. Germline CDR1 and CDR2: SQVTM and ANQGSEA. The CDR3 sequence is 12 residues long. Trimming shortened V by 5 bases and J by 0 bases, and 4 bases separated the two germline ends.

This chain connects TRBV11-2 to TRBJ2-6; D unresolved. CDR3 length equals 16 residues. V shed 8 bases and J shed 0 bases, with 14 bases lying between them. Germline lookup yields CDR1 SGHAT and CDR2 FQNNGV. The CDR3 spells CASLRRLPSGANVLTF. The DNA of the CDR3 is TGTGCCAGCCTCCGACGGCTCCCCTCTGGGGCCAACGTCCTGACTTTC.